The clone carrying this TCR beta chain has only a few counts. Its antigen remains unknown. These data belong to a study of radiotherapy plus CTLA-4 blockade in lung cancer. The table came from immunoSEQ multiplex PCR; TCRdb's copy has only in-frame clones and leaves some out. The data contain tens of thousands of clones, more than 60% of them singletons. The study's findings and limits: Tumor-derived TCR clones expanded in blood after radiotherapy plus ipilimumab.

J lost 12 bases, V lost 3 bases, and 14 bases had no gene match. Germline loops: CDR1 GTSNPN, CDR2 SVGIG (reference sequence). The CDR3 is 14 amino acids. This material consisted of peripheral blood, taken from a patient treated with radiotherapy plus ipilimumab. The genes are TRBV30 and TRBJ1-2, with 9 nucleotides matching TRBD1. The TCR sequence derives from a human donor with non-small cell lung cancer who had a partial response to radiotherapy plus ipilimumab. Some clones in this sample may be carry-over from other donors' samples. CDR3 region: CAWSLDRGVPGDTF. CDR3 nucleotides: TGTGCCTGGAGCCTTGACAGGGGGGTCCCTGGTGACACCTTC.